This T cell receptor beta chain was documented in a study of neoadjuvant anti-PD-1 for oral cavity cancer (dated by TCRdb to about 2021). The study in broad terms: Patients mostly received three to four biweekly doses of nivolumab at 3 mg/kg before curative-intent surgical resection. There were some 13 patients in the parent correlative cohort, and the response rate was 33%. For patients who did not progress, a fourth nivolumab dose was given around day 43, followed by definitive surgical resection on days 50-56. Under RECIST 1.1, patients with complete response, partial response or stable disease were classed as responders, and patients with progression were classed as non-responders. Points the paper makes about the study in general: TCR analyses included only three patients per response group, and the authors called for larger cohorts for validation. Higher pretreatment blood Treg/Th17 ratios correlated with higher pretreatment blood TCRbeta clonality and lower post-treatment tumor TCRbeta clonality. Within PBMCs, T cell clonality (Gini index) was significantly higher in non-responders than responders after neoadjuvant nivolumab.

The time point label corresponds to: after neoadjuvant nivolumab, at surgical resection. Patients were newly diagnosed with stage II-IVA oral cavity squamous cell carcinoma and had received no prior systemic or radiation treatment. Everyone in the cohort had locally advanced, HPV-negative oral cavity squamous cell carcinoma. Peripheral blood mononuclear cells were analyzed directly and were not maintained or expanded in culture. Samples were obtained from a longitudinal correlative study of a single-arm phase II trial of neoadjuvant nivolumab in oral cavity squamous cell carcinoma. Genomic DNA-based TCRbeta sequencing was performed on subject-matched pre- and post-treatment PBMCs and tumors from three responders and three non-responders. Peripheral blood mononuclear cells were collected once before nivolumab treatment and again after treatment, at the time of surgery. The Maxwell RSC DNA from Cells kit was used to isolate genomic DNA from PBMCs.

As concerns this clone: The antigen it binds to is not known. Base quality data are lacking; no much larger clone is found one base away.

PBMC libraries used mostly 480 ng of input genomic DNA for deep sequencing, with six replicates per sample. TCRbeta libraries were prepared with the immunoSEQ hsTCRbeta kit according to the manufacturer's instructions. Sequencing of the completed libraries took place using an Illumina NovaSeq 6000 S4 flow cell after they had been pooled to approximately 3 nM. The paper's data handling went like this. The immunoSEQ Analyzer handled quality control and preprocessing of the raw data. The analysis was restricted to productive rearrangements, with each unique CDR3 amino acid sequence defining a clonotype. Using the R package tcR, the researchers computed the Gini-Simpson index as their estimate of repertoire clonality. Student's t test was used to compare Gini indices, while Pearson correlation assessed associations with tumor size change. The source is immuneACCESS, and TCRdb retained only in-frame sequences with V and J called. Part of the clones is not carried over; for the studies checked, unresolved V genes explain less than half of this, and the remainder is unexplained. The V and J calls and the clone size are those of that table, but D and trimming were determined from the DNA. Within this sample are over 65,000 clones, with 86% of them counted one time only. The ten largest clones represent 2.5% to 3% of the sample.

Reading the germline V gene gives CDR1 MGHDK and CDR2 SYGVNS. Inclusive of the bounding cysteine and phenylalanine, the CDR3 is 14 residues long. Only the CDR3 portion is preserved as DNA: 42 bases, with reading frame beginning at the first base. The V and J ends are trimmed by 4 bases and 8 bases, leaving 14 bases between them. The receptor chain draws on TRBV25-1 and TRBJ1-4, and TRBD1 may be the D gene, going by 6 matching bases. This clonotype originated in a person aged 40 to 85 with oral cavity squamous cell carcinoma. The sequences come from PBMCs, collected after nivolumab (anti-PD-1) treatment. CDR3 region: CASSVWEGDEKLFF. In nucleotides, the sequence is TGTGCCAGCAGTGTGTGGGAGGGGGACGAAAAACTGTTTTTT.